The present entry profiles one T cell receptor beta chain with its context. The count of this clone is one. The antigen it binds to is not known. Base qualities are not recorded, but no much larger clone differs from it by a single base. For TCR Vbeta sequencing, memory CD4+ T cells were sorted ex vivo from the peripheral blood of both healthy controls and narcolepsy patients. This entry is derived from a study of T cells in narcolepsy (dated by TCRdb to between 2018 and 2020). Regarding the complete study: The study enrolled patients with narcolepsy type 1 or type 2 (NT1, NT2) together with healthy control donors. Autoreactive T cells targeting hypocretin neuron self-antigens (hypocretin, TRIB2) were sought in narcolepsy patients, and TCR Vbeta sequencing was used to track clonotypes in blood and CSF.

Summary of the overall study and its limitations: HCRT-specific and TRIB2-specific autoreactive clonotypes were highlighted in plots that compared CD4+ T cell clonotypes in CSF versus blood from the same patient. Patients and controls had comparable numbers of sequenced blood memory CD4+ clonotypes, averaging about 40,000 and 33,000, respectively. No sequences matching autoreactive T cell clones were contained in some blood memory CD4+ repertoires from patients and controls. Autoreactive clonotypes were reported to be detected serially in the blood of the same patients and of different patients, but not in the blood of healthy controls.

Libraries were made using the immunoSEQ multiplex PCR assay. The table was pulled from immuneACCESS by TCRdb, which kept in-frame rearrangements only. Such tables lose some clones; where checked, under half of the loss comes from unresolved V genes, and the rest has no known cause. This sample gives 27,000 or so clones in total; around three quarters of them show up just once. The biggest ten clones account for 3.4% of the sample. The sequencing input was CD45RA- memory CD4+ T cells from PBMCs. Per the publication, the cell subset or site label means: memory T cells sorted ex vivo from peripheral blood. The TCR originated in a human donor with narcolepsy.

The nucleotide sequence reads as follows: TGTGCCAGCAGAGACTCGACAGGGGGCGATGGAAACACCATATATTTT. The encoded protein is CASRDSTGGDGNTIYF. The rearrangement joined TRBV2 to TRBJ1-3; 10 middle bases align to TRBD1. V loses 6 bases at its end and J loses 3 bases; junction bases beyond the gene matches: 8. The germline V gene sets CDR1 to SNHLY and CDR2 to FYNNEI. The CDR3 goes from the cysteine to the phenylalanine over 16 residues. Just the 48-base CDR3 DNA is kept, in frame starting at base 1.